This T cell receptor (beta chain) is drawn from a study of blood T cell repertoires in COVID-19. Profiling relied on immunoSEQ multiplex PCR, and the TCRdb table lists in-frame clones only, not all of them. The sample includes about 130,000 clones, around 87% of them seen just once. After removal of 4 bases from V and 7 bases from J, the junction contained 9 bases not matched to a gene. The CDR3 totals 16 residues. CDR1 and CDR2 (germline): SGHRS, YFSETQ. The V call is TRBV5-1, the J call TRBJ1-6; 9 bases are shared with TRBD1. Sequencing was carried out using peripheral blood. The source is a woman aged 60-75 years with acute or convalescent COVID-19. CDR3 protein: CASSPNRGQGNSPLHF. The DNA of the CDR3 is TGCGCCAGCAGCCCGAACCGTGGACAGGGGAATTCACCCCTCCACTTT.